This T cell receptor (beta chain) appears in the sequencing data of a study of T cell responses to AZD1222 COVID-19 vaccine. The study, taken as a whole, reports: Unmutated regions of variants are reportedly targeted by nearly half of spike-specific TCRs. The donors showed a predominance of white British ancestry and of females, with possible underestimation of clonal diversity.

This clone was observed a handful of times. Its target is unknown. Generated by immunoSEQ multiplex PCR, the TCRdb table keeps only in-frame clones and is missing some. The repertoire holds about 150,000 clones, with 86% as singletons. Trimming shortened V by 3 bases and J by 10 bases, and 15 bases separated the two germline ends. The CDR3 is made up of 13 amino acids. The V gene's germline CDR1 is MGHDK and CDR2 SYGVNS. The rearrangement joins TRBV25-1 to TRBJ1-1; D perhaps matches TRBD1 (6 bases). The TCR originated in an adult in good health. The source was peripheral blood, collected on day 0 of MenACWY control vaccination. The CDR3 here is CASSDRTTGRAFF. Written as DNA, the CDR3 is TGTGCCAGCAGTGACCGGACTACAGGGAGAGCTTTCTTT. Full variable domain (missing parts from reference TRBV25-1 and TRBJ1-1): EADIYQTPRYLVIGTGKKITLECSQTMGHDKMYWYQQDPGMELHLIHYSYGVNSTEKGDLSSESTVSRIRTEHFPLTLESARPSHTSQYLCASSDRTTGRAFFGQGTRLTVV.